Sequencing of this T cell receptor beta chain was carried out in a study of molecular identifiers for immune sequencing clone quantification. This clonotype was counted many times. Construction of naive CD8 libraries employed about 19,000 to 1,000,000 sorted cells together with 10%, 30% or 50% RNA. There are 13 residues in the CDR3. V was cut by 0 bases and J by 1 base, with 7 bases left in between. Germline values: CDR1 DFQATT, CDR2 SNEGSKA (reference sequence). TCRdb itself ran the PCR reads through MiXCR, one entry per CDR3 protein. Of approximately 670,000 distinct CDR3 sequences in the sample, just under 20% were seen once.

The rearrangement links TRBV20-1 to TRBJ2-7; the D gene is possibly TRBD2 (5 bases). The receptor's source is a human donor in good health. Some libraries in this study had Jurkat cell RNA spiked in. Sample: naive CD8+ T cells from blood, with Jurkat cell RNA spiked in. This sample's subset: FACS-sorted CD8+CD4-CCR7+CD45RA+ naive T cells. DNA for the CDR3: TGCAGTGCTAGAGACCAGCGGTCCTACGAGCAGTACTTC. It translates to CSARDQRSYEQYF.